This TCR beta chain was identified during a study of somatic mutations in cytotoxic T cells in rheumatoid arthritis. Regarding this clone: Its antigen is as yet unknown.

Assay: immunoSEQ multiplex PCR; the TCRdb copy retains only in-frame clones and omits some. The table has 12,000 or so clones, 75% to 90% seen once; the top ten hold approximately 15%. Broader study findings: Healthy controls showed no age-related rise in CD8+ clonality, whereas rheumatoid arthritis patients did. Rheumatoid arthritis patients and age-matched healthy controls showed no significant difference in CD8+ T-cell clonality. Exceedance of 20% of CD8+ cells by the largest CD8+ clone occurred in about an eighth of the roughly 60 patients.

Trimming removed 5 bases from V and 0 bases from J; junction bases left unmatched: 11. CDR3 length: 18 residues. Germline V CDR1 and CDR2: MNHEY, SMNVEV (reference sequence). Sequenced input: CD8+ T cells sorted from blood. The sequence derives from a woman aged 60-70 years in good health. The J gene is TRBJ1-2, the V gene TRBV27, with TRBD1 identical over 11 bases. CDR3 nucleotide sequence: TGTGCCAGCAGTACCCGGGACAGGGGGAGGCATTCTAACTATGGCTACACCTTC. It encodes CASSTRDRGRHSNYGYTF.